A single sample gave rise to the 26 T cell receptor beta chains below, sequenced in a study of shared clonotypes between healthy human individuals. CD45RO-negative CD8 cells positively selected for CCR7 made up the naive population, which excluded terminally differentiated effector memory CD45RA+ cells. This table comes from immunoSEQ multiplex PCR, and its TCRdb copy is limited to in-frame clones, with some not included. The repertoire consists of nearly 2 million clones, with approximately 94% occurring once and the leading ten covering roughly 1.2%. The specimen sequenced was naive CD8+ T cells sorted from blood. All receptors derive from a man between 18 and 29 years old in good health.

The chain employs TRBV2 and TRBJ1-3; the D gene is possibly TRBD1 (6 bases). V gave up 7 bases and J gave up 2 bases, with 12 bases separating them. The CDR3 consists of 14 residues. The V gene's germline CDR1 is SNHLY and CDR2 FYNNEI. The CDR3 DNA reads TGTGCCAGCAAGGAAGGGGGGACTGGAAACACCATATATTTT. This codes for CASKEGGTGNTIYF.

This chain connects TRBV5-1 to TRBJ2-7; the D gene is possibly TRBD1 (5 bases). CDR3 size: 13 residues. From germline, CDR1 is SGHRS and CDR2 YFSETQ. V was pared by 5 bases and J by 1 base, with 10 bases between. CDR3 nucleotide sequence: TGCGCCAGCAGGGAAAGGACATCCTACGAGCAGTACTTC. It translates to CASRERTSYEQYF.

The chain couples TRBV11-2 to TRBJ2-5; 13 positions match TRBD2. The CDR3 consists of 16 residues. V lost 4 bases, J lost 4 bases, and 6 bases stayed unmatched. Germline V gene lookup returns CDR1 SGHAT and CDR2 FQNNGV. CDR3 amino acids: CASSSWTSGSRETQYF. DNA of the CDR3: TGTGCCAGCAGCTCCTGGACTAGCGGGAGTCGAGAGACCCAGTACTTC.

This CDR3 is CASSEGSGPTEGYEQYF. The CDR3 DNA reads TGTGCCAGCAGTGAAGGGTCCGGCCCAACGGAGGGCTACGAGCAGTACTTC. This rearrangement joins TRBV6-1 to TRBJ2-7; tentatively, D is TRBD2 (6 bases). This CDR3 has 17 residues. In germline, CDR1 is MNHNS, CDR2 SASEGT. With 1 base removed from V and 3 bases from J, the gap between germline ends came to 19 bases.

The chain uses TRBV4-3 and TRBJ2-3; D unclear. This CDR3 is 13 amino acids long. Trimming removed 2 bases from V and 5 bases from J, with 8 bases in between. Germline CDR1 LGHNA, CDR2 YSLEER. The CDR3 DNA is TGCGCCAGCAGCCAATGGAAACTAGATACGCAGTATTTT. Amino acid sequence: CASSQWKLDTQYF.

The CDR3 DNA reads TGTGCCAGCAGTCAACAGGGGGCTAGGACTGAAGCTTTCTTT. Protein sequence: CASSQQGARTEAFF. The rearrangement links TRBV27 to TRBJ1-1; 9 bases fit TRBD1. This CDR3 is built from 14 residues. Trimming cost V 5 bases and J 5 bases; bases outside gene matches: 6. Germline CDR1 and CDR2: MNHEY and SMNVEV (reference sequence).

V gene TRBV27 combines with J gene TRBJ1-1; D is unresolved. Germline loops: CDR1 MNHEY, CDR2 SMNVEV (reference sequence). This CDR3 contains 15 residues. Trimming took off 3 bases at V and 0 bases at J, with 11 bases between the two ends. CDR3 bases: TGTGCCAGCAGTTTGTATGGGAGTCTGAACACTGAAGCTTTCTTT. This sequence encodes CASSLYGSLNTEAFF.

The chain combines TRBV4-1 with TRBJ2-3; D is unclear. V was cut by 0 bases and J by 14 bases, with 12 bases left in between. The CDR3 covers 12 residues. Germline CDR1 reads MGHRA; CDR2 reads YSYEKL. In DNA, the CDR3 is TGCGCCAGCAGCCAAGACAATGGGAAGCGGTATTTT. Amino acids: CASSQDNGKRYF.

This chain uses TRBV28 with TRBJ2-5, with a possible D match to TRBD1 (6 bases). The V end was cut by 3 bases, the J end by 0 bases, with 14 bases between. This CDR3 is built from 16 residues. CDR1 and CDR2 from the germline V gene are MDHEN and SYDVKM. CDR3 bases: TGTGCCAGCAGTTTTCTTGGGGGCCAGGACCAAGAGACCCAGTACTTC. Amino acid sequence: CASSFLGGQDQETQYF.

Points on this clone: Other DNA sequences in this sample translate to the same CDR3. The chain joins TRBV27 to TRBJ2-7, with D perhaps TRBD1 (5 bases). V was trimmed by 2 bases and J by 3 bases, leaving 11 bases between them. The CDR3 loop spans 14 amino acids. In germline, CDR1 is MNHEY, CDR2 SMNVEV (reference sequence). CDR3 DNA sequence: TGTGCCAGCAGTTTAAGGCAGGGCCTCTACGAGCAGTACTTC. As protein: CASSLRQGLYEQYF.

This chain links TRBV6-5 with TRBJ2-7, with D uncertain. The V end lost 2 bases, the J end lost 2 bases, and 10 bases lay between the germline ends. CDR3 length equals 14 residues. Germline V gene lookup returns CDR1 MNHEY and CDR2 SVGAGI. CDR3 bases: TGTGCCAGCAGTTACGGGTGGACCCCCTACGAGCAGTACTTC. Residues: CASSYGWTPYEQYF.

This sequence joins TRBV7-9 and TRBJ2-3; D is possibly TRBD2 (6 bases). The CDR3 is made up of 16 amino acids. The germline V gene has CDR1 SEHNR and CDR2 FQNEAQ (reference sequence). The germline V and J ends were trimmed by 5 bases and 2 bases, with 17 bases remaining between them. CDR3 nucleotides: TGTGCCAGCAGCCCCTCCGGGAGCTTTGTCACAGATACGCAGTATTTT. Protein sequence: CASSPSGSFVTDTQYF.

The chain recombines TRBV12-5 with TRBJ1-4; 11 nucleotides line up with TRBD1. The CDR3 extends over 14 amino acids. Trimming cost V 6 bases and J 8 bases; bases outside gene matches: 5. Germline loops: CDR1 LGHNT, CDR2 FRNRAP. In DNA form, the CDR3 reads TGTGCTAGTGGCCTAGGACAGGGGGCCGAAAAACTGTTTTTT. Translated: CASGLGQGAEKLFF.

In nucleotides, the CDR3 is TGTGCCAGTAGTTGGGACAGTCAAGAGACCCAGTACTTC. Protein sequence: CASSWDSQETQYF. This chain connects TRBV19 to TRBJ2-5; TRBD1 matches at 7 bases. Losses at the gene ends were 5 bases for V and 2 bases for J; bases not matched to a gene: 2. Looked up from germline, CDR1 is LNHDA and CDR2 is SQIVND (reference sequence). This CDR3 has 13 residues.

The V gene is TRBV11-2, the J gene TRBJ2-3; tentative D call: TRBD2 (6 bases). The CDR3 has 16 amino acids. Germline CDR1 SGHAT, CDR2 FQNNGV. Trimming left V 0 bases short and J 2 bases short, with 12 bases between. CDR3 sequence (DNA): TGTGCCAGCAGCTTAGATTCATGGGGGGACACAGATACGCAGTATTTT. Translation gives CASSLDSWGDTDTQYF.

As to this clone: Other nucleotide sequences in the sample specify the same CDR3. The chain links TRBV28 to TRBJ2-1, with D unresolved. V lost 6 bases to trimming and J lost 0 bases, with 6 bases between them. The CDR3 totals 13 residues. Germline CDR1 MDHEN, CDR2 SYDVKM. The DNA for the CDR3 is TGTGCCAGCAGCCCCAGCTCCTACAATGAGCAGTTCTTC. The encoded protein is CASSPSSYNEQFF.

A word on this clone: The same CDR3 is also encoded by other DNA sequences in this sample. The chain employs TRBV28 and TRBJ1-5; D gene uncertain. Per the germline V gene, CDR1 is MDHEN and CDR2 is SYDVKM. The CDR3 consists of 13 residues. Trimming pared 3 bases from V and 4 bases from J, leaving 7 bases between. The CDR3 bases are TGTGCCAGCAGTTTTCTTTCTAATCAGCCCCAGCATTTT. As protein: CASSFLSNQPQHF.

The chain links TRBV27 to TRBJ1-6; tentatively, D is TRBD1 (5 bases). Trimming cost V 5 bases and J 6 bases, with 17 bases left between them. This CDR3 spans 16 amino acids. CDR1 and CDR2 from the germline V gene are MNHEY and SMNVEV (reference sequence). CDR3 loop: CASSPPQGPTNSPLHF. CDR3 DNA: TGTGCCAGCAGTCCTCCCCAGGGACCCACTAATTCACCCCTCCACTTT.

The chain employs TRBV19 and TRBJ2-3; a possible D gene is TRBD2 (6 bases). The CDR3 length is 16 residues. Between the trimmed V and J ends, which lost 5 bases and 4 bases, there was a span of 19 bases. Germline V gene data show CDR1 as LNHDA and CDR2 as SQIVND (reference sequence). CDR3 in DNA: TGTGCCAGTAGTGACGGGAGACAACCTAGCGCAGATACGCAGTATTTT. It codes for CASSDGRQPSADTQYF.

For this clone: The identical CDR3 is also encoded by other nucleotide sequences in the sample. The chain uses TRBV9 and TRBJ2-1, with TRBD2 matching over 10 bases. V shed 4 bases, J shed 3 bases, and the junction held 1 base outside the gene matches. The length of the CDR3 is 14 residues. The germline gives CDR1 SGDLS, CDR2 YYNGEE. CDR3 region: CASSPSGSYNEQFF. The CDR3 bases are TGTGCCAGCAGCCCTAGCGGGAGCTACAATGAGCAGTTCTTC. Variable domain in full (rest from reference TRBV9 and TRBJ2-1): DSGVTQTPKHLITATGQRVTLRCSPRSGDLSVYWYQQSLDQGLQFLIQYYNGEERAKGNILERFSAQQFPDLHSELNLSSLELGDSALYFCASSPSGSYNEQFFGPGTRLTVL.

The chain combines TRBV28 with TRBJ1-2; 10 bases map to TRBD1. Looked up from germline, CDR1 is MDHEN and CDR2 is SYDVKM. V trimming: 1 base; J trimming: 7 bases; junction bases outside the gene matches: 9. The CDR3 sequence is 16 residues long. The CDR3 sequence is CASSLFGQGDKFGYTF. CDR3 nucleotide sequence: TGTGCCAGCAGTTTATTCGGACAGGGGGATAAGTTTGGCTACACCTTC.

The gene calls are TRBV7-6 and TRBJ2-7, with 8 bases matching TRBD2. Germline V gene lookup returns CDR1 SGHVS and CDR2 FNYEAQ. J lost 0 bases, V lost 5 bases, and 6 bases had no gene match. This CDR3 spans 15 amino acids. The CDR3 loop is CASSTIAGSSYEQYF. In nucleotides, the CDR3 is TGTGCCAGCAGCACTATAGCGGGGTCCTCCTACGAGCAGTACTTC.

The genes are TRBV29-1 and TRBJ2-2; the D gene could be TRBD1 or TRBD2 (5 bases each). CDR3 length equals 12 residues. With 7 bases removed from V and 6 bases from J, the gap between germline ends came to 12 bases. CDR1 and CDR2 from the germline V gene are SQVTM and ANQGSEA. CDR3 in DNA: TGCAGCGCCGGCGAGGGGTCCGGGGAGCTGTTTTTT. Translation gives CSAGEGSGELFF.

The CDR3 spells CASSYSFEGDGYTF. The CDR3 coding sequence is TGTGCCAGCAGTTACTCGTTCGAGGGCGATGGCTACACCTTC. V and J are TRBV6-6 and TRBJ1-2; D ambiguous. Deletions cut 0 bases from V and 6 bases from J, with 11 bases between. Germline-derived CDR1 and CDR2 are MNHNY and SVGAGI (reference sequence). The length of the CDR3 is 14 residues.

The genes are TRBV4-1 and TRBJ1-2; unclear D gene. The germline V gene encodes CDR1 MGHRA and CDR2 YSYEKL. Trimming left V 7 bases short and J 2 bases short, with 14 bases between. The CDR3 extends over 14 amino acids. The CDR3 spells CASNPPGTNYGYTF. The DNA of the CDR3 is TGCGCCAGCAACCCACCGGGCACCAACTATGGCTACACCTTC.

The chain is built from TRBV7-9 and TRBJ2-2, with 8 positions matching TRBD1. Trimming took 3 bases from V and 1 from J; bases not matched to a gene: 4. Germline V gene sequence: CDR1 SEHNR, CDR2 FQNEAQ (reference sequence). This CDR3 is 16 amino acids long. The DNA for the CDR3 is TGTGCCAGCAGCTTCGATGGGACAGGGAACACCGGGGAGCTGTTTTTT. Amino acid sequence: CASSFDGTGNTGELFF. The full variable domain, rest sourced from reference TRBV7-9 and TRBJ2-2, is DTGVSQNPRHKITKRGQNVTFRCDPISEHNRLYWYRQTLGQGPEFLTYFQNEAQLEKSRLLSDRFSAERPKGSFSTLEIQRTEQGDSAMYLCASSFDGTGNTGELFFGEGSRLTVL.